Below, 25 T cell receptor beta chains from the same sample are listed, as sequenced in a study of T cell changes during pregnancy in multiple sclerosis. Measured with immunoSEQ multiplex PCR; TCRdb has only the in-frame clones, and not every one. In the table there are tens of thousands of clones, around nine tenths of which are singletons. The sequencing here drew on CD8+ T cells from peripheral blood mononuclear cells, taken before pregnancy. These receptors came from a female donor with multiple sclerosis, enrolled in a pregnancy study.

This chain joins TRBV19 and TRBJ2-7; tentatively, D is TRBD1 (6 bases). The CDR3 is 14 residues long. Trimming left V 4 bases short and J 3 bases short, with 13 bases between. The germline gives CDR1 LNHDA, CDR2 SQIVND (reference sequence). CDR3 nucleotides: TGTGCCAGTAGTAGAACGGGACACCTCTACGAGCAGTACTTC. Translating it yields CASSRTGHLYEQYF.

The V gene is TRBV9, the J gene TRBJ2-1, with 13 nucleotides matching TRBD2. V trimming: 3 bases; J trimming: 4 bases; junction bases outside the gene matches: 4. In germline, CDR1 is SGDLS, CDR2 YYNGEE. The CDR3 is 16 amino acids. The chain's CDR3 is CASSGTSGGAYNEQFF. Here the CDR3 DNA reads TGTGCCAGCAGCGGAACTAGCGGGGGGGCTTACAATGAGCAGTTCTTC.

The chain couples TRBV9 to TRBJ2-7; 8 positions agree with TRBD2. Trimming took 2 bases from V and 6 from J; bases not matched to a gene: 4. This CDR3 has 13 residues. Per the germline V gene, CDR1 is SGDLS and CDR2 is YYNGEE. The DNA for the CDR3 is TGTGCCAGCAGCGTCGCGGGGGGAGGCGAGCAGTACTTC. Its protein is CASSVAGGGEQYF. The entire variable domain, with the rest obtained from reference TRBV9 and TRBJ2-7, is as follows: DSGVTQTPKHLITATGQRVTLRCSPRSGDLSVYWYQQSLDQGLQFLIQYYNGEERAKGNILERFSAQQFPDLHSELNLSSLELGDSALYFCASSVAGGGEQYFGPGTRLTVT.

This chain uses TRBV4-1 with TRBJ2-7; D possibly corresponds to TRBD1 (5 bases). CDR3 length equals 15 residues. Trimming shortened V by 1 base and J by 2 bases, and 12 bases separated the two germline ends. The V gene's germline CDR1 is MGHRA and CDR2 YSYEKL. The CDR3 DNA follows: TGCGCCAGCAGCCAAGGAGCGCCAGGGACCTACGAGCAGTACTTC. It specifies CASSQGAPGTYEQYF.

This chain uses TRBV27 with TRBJ2-7; 10 bases align to TRBD1. Trimming at V came to 0 bases and at J to 7 bases, leaving 9 bases not matched to a gene. Germline V gene sequence: CDR1 MNHEY, CDR2 SMNVEV (reference sequence). The CDR3 is made up of 16 amino acids. CDR3: CASSLSPGTGVFEQYF. The CDR3 DNA reads as TGTGCCAGCAGTTTATCCCCCGGGACAGGGGTCTTTGAGCAGTACTTC.

The chain links TRBV4-3 to TRBJ1-2, with 10 bases fitting TRBD1. Germline CDR1 LGHNA, CDR2 YSLEER. The CDR3 runs to 15 residues. V lost 3 bases and J lost 6; bases outside the gene matches: 7. The CDR3, as DNA: TGCGCCAGCAGCCACGGGACAGGGGTAGAGGATGGCTACACCTTC. It is translated as CASSHGTGVEDGYTF.

The V gene is TRBV6-5, the J gene TRBJ2-3; D not certain. V dropped 5 bases and J dropped 2 bases, with 8 bases sitting between them. Germline CDR1 and CDR2: MNHEY and SVGAGI. The CDR3 loop spans 13 amino acids. The CDR3 bases are TGTGCCAGCAGTACAGACCCCACAGATACGCAGTATTTT. Amino acid sequence: CASSTDPTDTQYF.

This clone occurred once. The genes are TRBV10-3 and TRBJ2-3, with 9 bases identical to TRBD2. This CDR3 contains 17 residues. Germline V gives CDR1 ENHRY, CDR2 SYGVKD. Unmatched junction bases numbered 12, after V lost 5 bases and J lost 3 bases. CDR3 sequence (DNA): TGTGCCATCAGTCCCGGTGTTAGCGGGGGCCCTACAGATACGCAGTATTTT. It codes for CAISPGVSGGPTDTQYF.

This clone was recorded a few times. The V and J genes are TRBV5-5 and TRBJ1-2, with D unresolved. The CDR3 spans 12 residues. V was clipped by 0 bases and J by 6 bases, with 6 bases between them. Germline CDR1 and CDR2: SGHKS and YYEKEE (reference sequence). CDR3 loop: CASSLGGNGYTF. In nucleotides, the CDR3 is TGTGCCAGCAGCTTGGGAGGGAATGGCTACACCTTC.

The chain carries TRBV9 and TRBJ1-6; the match to TRBD1 covers 7 bases. Trimming removed 3 bases from V and 9 bases from J; junction bases left unmatched: 15. The V gene's germline CDR1 is SGDLS and CDR2 YYNGEE. CDR3 length: 17 amino acids. CDR3 sequence: CASSEGGGRGRGSPLHF. CDR3 coding DNA: TGTGCCAGCAGCGAGGGGGGAGGAAGGGGGCGAGGTTCACCCCTCCACTTT.

The rearrangement joins TRBV7-9 to TRBJ1-5; 8 positions agree with TRBD1. The CDR3 sequence is 15 residues long. Germline V gives CDR1 SEHNR, CDR2 FQNEAQ (reference sequence). Unmatched junction bases numbered 8, after V lost 4 bases and J lost 6 bases. CDR3 sequence (DNA): TGTGCCAGCAGCTCGGACAGGGAATATGGTCAGCCCCAGCATTTT. Protein product: CASSSDREYGQPQHF. The whole variable domain, remainder taken from reference TRBV7-9 and TRBJ1-5, is DTGVSQNPRHKITKRGQNVTFRCDPISEHNRLYWYRQTLGQGPEFLTYFQNEAQLEKSRLLSDRFSAERPKGSFSTLEIQRTEQGDSAMYLCASSSDREYGQPQHFGDGTRLSIL.

The genes are TRBV27 and TRBJ1-2; D not resolved. This CDR3 is 14 amino acids long. The V gene lost 6 bases and the J gene lost 0 bases, with 11 bases spanning the gap. Germline V gene lookup returns CDR1 MNHEY and CDR2 SMNVEV (reference sequence). This chain's CDR3 is CASSARGSNYGYTF. The DNA for the CDR3 is TGTGCCAGCAGCGCCCGGGGTTCTAACTATGGCTACACCTTC.

The chain joins TRBV25-1 to TRBJ1-2; 9 bases are shared with TRBD1. V lost 0 bases, J lost 4 bases, and 9 bases stayed unmatched. CDR3 length: 17 residues. Germline V gene lookup returns CDR1 MGHDK and CDR2 SYGVNS. The CDR3 sequence: CASSEYFHGQGSYGYTF. The CDR3 DNA is TGTGCCAGCAGTGAATATTTCCATGGACAGGGGTCCTATGGCTACACCTTC.

The chain employs TRBV12-5 and TRBJ1-5; no clear D gene. V was shortened by 4 bases and J by 5 bases, with 3 bases between the two germline ends. Germline V CDR1 and CDR2: LGHNT, FRNRAP. The CDR3 runs 11 residues. The CDR3 nucleotides read TGTGCTAGTGGTTCTTATCAGCCCCAGCATTTT. Translation: CASGSYQPQHF.

The chain is built from TRBV10-3 and TRBJ1-3, with a tentative D call TRBD1 (6 bases). CDR1 is ENHRY and CDR2 is SYGVKD in the germline V gene. The CDR3 totals 18 residues. Trimming shortened V by 7 bases and J by 2 bases, and 24 bases separated the two germline ends. In DNA, the CDR3 is TGTGCCATCACAAGGGCACACACAGTACAGGGAACTGGAAACACCATATATTTT. This translates into CAITRAHTVQGTGNTIYF.

The chain links TRBV7-9 to TRBJ1-2; 7 bases match TRBD1. The CDR3 totals 12 residues. V gave up 5 bases and J gave up 8 bases; unmatched junction bases: 5. Germline CDR1 reads SEHNR; CDR2 reads FQNEAQ (reference sequence). CDR3 bases: TGTGCCAGCAGCGAGACAGGGTGGGGCTACACCTTC. Translated, it gives CASSETGWGYTF.

The V call is TRBV7-3, the J call TRBJ1-1, with TRBD1 matching 8 bases. The CDR3 sequence is 14 residues long. The germline V gene has CDR1 SGHTA and CDR2 FQGTGA. Trimming removed 3 bases from V and 4 bases from J; junction bases left unmatched: 4. The CDR3 DNA is TGTGCCAGCAGCTTCACAACAGGGGGCACTGAAGCTTTCTTT. Protein sequence: CASSFTTGGTEAFF.

This rearrangement joins TRBV5-1 to TRBJ2-1; 16 nucleotides line up with TRBD2. The CDR3 contains 18 residues. The germline CDR1 and CDR2 sequences are SGHRS and YFSETQ. Trimming removed 9 bases from V and 3 bases from J; junction bases left unmatched: 12. The CDR3 loop reads CATSKGLAGGLGYNEQFF. The CDR3 DNA reads TGCGCCACCTCCAAGGGACTAGCGGGGGGGCTGGGCTACAATGAGCAGTTCTTC.

This chain uses TRBV6-5 with TRBJ2-7; D call uncertain. This CDR3 comprises 13 residues. Germline loops: CDR1 MNHEY, CDR2 SVGAGI. V was clipped by 4 bases and J by 0 bases, with 7 bases between them. CDR3 protein: CASSSASSYEQYF. The CDR3, as DNA: TGTGCCAGCAGTTCCGCGAGCTCCTACGAGCAGTACTTC.

This clone was seen just once. This rearrangement joins TRBV6-5 to TRBJ2-1; 8 nucleotides match TRBD2. This CDR3 is built from 16 residues. Losses at the gene ends were 2 bases for V and 2 bases for J; bases not matched to a gene: 5. Germline V gene sequence: CDR1 MNHEY, CDR2 SVGAGI. Here the CDR3 DNA reads TGTGCCAGCAGTTACCAGAGCGGGAGTACCTACAATGAGCAGTTCTTC. Protein: CASSYQSGSTYNEQFF.

The chain combines TRBV9 with TRBJ1-2, with 8 bases identical to TRBD1. The CDR3 is 15 amino acids. The J segment lost 3 bases and the V segment lost 3 bases, leaving 7 bases of the junction unmatched. Germline assignment: CDR1 SGDLS and CDR2 YYNGEE. The CDR3 DNA reads TGTGCCAGCAGCGGTTCCATGGACAGGGACTATGGCTACACCTTC. It is translated as CASSGSMDRDYGYTF.

In nucleotides, the CDR3 is TGTGCCAGCAGCCCGGTCCAGGGGGGGAACACTGAAGCTTTCTTT. Translated: CASSPVQGGNTEAFF. The chain uses TRBV7-6 and TRBJ1-1; 7 nucleotides line up with TRBD1. Germline trimming cut 5 bases from V and 1 base from J; bases unmatched to any gene: 7. The CDR3 has 15 residues. The germline gives CDR1 SGHVS, CDR2 FNYEAQ.

The chain couples TRBV7-2 to TRBJ2-7; D is undetermined. The CDR3 extends over 13 amino acids. From germline, CDR1 is SGHTA and CDR2 FQGNSA. V was shortened by 3 bases and J by 1 base, with 7 bases between the two germline ends. This CDR3 reads CASSFGSSYEQYF. The CDR3 nucleotides are TGTGCCAGCAGCTTTGGCAGTTCCTACGAGCAGTACTTC.

This chain links TRBV6-6 with TRBJ2-3; TRBD2 matches at 9 bases. The CDR3 covers 14 residues. V shed 6 bases, J shed 3 bases, and the junction held 4 bases outside the gene matches. Germline V gene sequence: CDR1 MNHNY, CDR2 SVGAGI (reference sequence). The DNA for the CDR3 is TGTGCCAGCAGGGGCGGGGGGGAAACAGATACGCAGTATTTT. This encodes CASRGGGETDTQYF.

This chain links TRBV5-1 with TRBJ2-7, with TRBD1 identical over 10 bases. V trimming: 0 bases; J trimming: 4 bases; junction bases outside the gene matches: 7. Germline-derived CDR1 and CDR2 are SGHRS and YFSETQ. The CDR3 extends over 16 amino acids. This chain's CDR3 is CASSLVTGGGFYEQYF. In nucleotides, the CDR3 is TGCGCCAGCAGCTTGGTGACAGGGGGCGGTTTTTACGAGCAGTACTTC. The full variable domain, its missing parts supplied by reference TRBV5-1 and TRBJ2-7, is KAGVTQTPRYLIKTRGQQVTLSCSPISGHRSVSWYQQTPGQGLQFLFEYFSETQRNKGNFPGRFSGRQFSNSRSEMNVSTLELGDSALYLCASSLVTGGGFYEQYFGPGTRLTVT.